The 29 T cell receptor beta chains in this list originate from one sample, sequenced in a study of T cell responses to AZD1222 COVID-19 vaccine. The data were produced by immunoSEQ multiplex PCR, yet TCRdb's version contains in-frame clones alone and is incomplete. The profile shows around 120,000 clones, about nine tenths of them singletons. This sample comprised peripheral blood, obtained 28 days after the second AZD1222 dose. These receptors originate from an adult who received the AZD1222 COVID-19 vaccine.

This clone was detected only once. The genes are TRBV19 and TRBJ1-1; 12 bases line up with TRBD1. CDR1 and CDR2 (germline): LNHDA, SQIVND (reference sequence). CDR3 length: 15 residues. After removal of 6 bases from V and 7 bases from J, the junction contained 9 bases not matched to a gene. For the CDR3, the DNA is TGTGCCAGTAGCCCCCCACGGGACAGGGGGCTTGAAGCTTTCTTT. Translated: CASSPPRDRGLEAFF.

The V and J genes are TRBV7-2 and TRBJ2-2; a possible D gene is TRBD2 (5 bases). The CDR3 is 13 residues long. Germline values: CDR1 SGHTA, CDR2 FQGNSA. The germline V and J ends were trimmed by 7 bases and 5 bases, with 11 bases remaining between them. CDR3 in DNA: TGTGCCAGCAACTCGGAGGCGACCGGGGAGCTGTTTTTT. Translation: CASNSEATGELFF.

The chain links TRBV7-2 to TRBJ1-2; D possibly corresponds to TRBD1 (6 bases). Trimming took off 1 base at V and 1 base at J, with 13 bases between the two ends. The CDR3 extends over 16 amino acids. Germline V gene data show CDR1 as SGHTA and CDR2 as FQGNSA. CDR3 in amino acids: CASSLVSRGVNYGYTF. The CDR3 coding sequence is TGTGCCAGCAGCTTAGTTTCGAGGGGGGTTAACTATGGCTACACCTTC.

The V call is TRBV6-2 or TRBV6-3, the J call TRBJ1-1; D remains unclear. Germline-derived CDR1 and CDR2 are MNHEY and SVGEGT. CDR3 length equals 14 residues. V gave up 2 bases and J gave up 4 bases, with 11 bases separating them. DNA of the CDR3: TGTGCCAGCAGTTACCCTCTGGGATCCACTGAAGCTTTCTTT. This gives the protein CASSYPLGSTEAFF.

The chain links TRBV5-1 to TRBJ1-4, with D possibly being TRBD1 (6 bases). V shed 0 bases and J shed 5 bases, with 11 bases lying between them. Germline CDR1 SGHRS, CDR2 YFSETQ. The CDR3 consists of 15 residues. CDR3 DNA sequence: TGCGCCAGCAGCTTGGGGCTCAGGGGAAATGAAAAACTGTTTTTT. Amino acids: CASSLGLRGNEKLFF.

This chain connects TRBV20-1 to TRBJ2-7, with no clear D. The CDR3 extends over 11 amino acids. V was clipped by 6 bases and J by 2 bases, with 8 bases between them. CDR1 and CDR2 from the germline V gene are DFQATT and SNEGSKA (reference sequence). CDR3 protein: CSAQPTYEQYF. CDR3 DNA sequence: TGCAGTGCACAACCGACCTACGAGCAGTACTTC.

The rearrangement uses TRBV7-2 and TRBJ1-2; 9 nucleotides agree with TRBD1. Germline V gives CDR1 SGHTA, CDR2 FQGNSA. The CDR3 runs to 14 residues. V dropped 5 bases and J dropped 8; count of bases not matched to a gene: 9. CDR3 nucleotides: TGTGCCAGCAGCGTTCCGGGACAGGGTAGAGGCTACACCTTC. It specifies CASSVPGQGRGYTF.

This chain links TRBV2 with TRBJ1-2; D gene unclear. V was clipped by 6 bases and J by 6 bases, with 17 bases between them. From germline, CDR1 is SNHLY and CDR2 FYNNEI. The CDR3 runs to 14 residues. CDR3 nucleotides: TGTGCCAGCAGCGGGCAGCGAAGTACTCATGGCTACACCTTC. Its translation is CASSGQRSTHGYTF.

V gene TRBV4-1 combines with J gene TRBJ1-4; D is uncertain. The germline V gene encodes CDR1 MGHRA and CDR2 YSYEKL. The length of the CDR3 is 17 residues. V was pared by 0 bases and J by 8 bases, with 19 bases between. This chain's CDR3 is CASSQDPSGGPQEKLFF. Here the CDR3 DNA reads TGCGCCAGCAGCCAAGATCCCTCCGGAGGTCCCCAGGAAAAACTGTTTTTT.

This clone has just a few counts. This rearrangement joins TRBV6-2 or TRBV6-3 to TRBJ1-1; 8 nucleotides line up with TRBD1. The J segment lost 3 bases and the V segment lost 4 bases, leaving 4 bases of the junction unmatched. CDR1 and CDR2 from the germline V gene are MNHEY and SVGEGT. This CDR3 comprises 14 residues. The CDR3 here is CASSWKQGDTEAFF. The CDR3, as DNA: TGTGCCAGCAGTTGGAAACAGGGGGACACTGAAGCTTTCTTT.

The chain carries TRBV5-1 and TRBJ1-1; D call uncertain. The CDR3 sequence is 15 residues long. The germline gives CDR1 SGHRS, CDR2 YFSETQ. Between the trimmed V and J ends, which lost 1 base and 0 bases, there was a span of 10 bases. Here the CDR3 DNA reads TGCGCCAGCAGCTTGAACGCGGGGTTGAACACTGAAGCTTTCTTT. Its protein is CASSLNAGLNTEAFF.

V and J are TRBV5-4 and TRBJ1-1; TRBD1 might be the D (5 bases). This CDR3 comprises 13 residues. Germline values: CDR1 SGHNT, CDR2 YYREEE (reference sequence). V was trimmed by 4 bases and J by 9 bases, leaving 16 bases between them. The CDR3 DNA sequence: TGTGCCAGCAGCCCCTGGGAGGGGTTTCAAGCTTTCTTT. Amino acid sequence: CASSPWEGFQAFF.

The V gene is TRBV4-1, the J gene TRBJ1-5, with no clear D. This CDR3 is built from 13 residues. CDR1 and CDR2 from the germline V gene are MGHRA and YSYEKL. Trimming left V 9 bases short and J 4 bases short, with 13 bases between. CDR3 in DNA: TGCGCCAGACCTTCTCAGGATAATCAGCCCCAGCATTTT. Protein product: CARPSQDNQPQHF.

The rearrangement joins TRBV7-9 to TRBJ1-3; tentative D call: TRBD1 (5 bases). The CDR3 is made up of 13 amino acids. Germline loops: CDR1 SEHNR, CDR2 FQNEAQ (reference sequence). Trimming removed 10 bases from V and 0 bases from J, with 10 bases in between. This chain's CDR3 is CAIVDSSGNTIYF. Here the CDR3 DNA reads TGTGCCATCGTTGACAGCTCTGGAAACACCATATATTTT.

The chain couples TRBV5-1 to TRBJ2-1, with D perhaps matching TRBD1 or TRBD2 (5 bases each). The CDR3 is 16 residues long. Trimming removed 7 bases from V and 5 bases from J, with 22 bases in between. From germline, CDR1 is SGHRS and CDR2 YFSETQ. CDR3 nucleotides: TGCGCCAGCTTCCTCAACCAGGGACGGACGAACAATGAGCAGTTCTTC. Protein product: CASFLNQGRTNNEQFF.

The rearrangement uses TRBV6-5 and TRBJ2-3; 9 bases fit TRBD2. Per germline, CDR1 MNHEY and CDR2 SVGAGI. There are 16 residues in the CDR3. J lost 4 bases, V lost 0 bases, and 5 bases had no gene match. The CDR3 region has the DNA TGTGCCAGCAGTTACTCGATGGGCGGGGGGGCAGATACGCAGTATTTT. Residues: CASSYSMGGGADTQYF.

A few counts support this clone. The chain employs TRBV5-6 and TRBJ1-3, with 12 positions matching TRBD1. The germline V gene has CDR1 SGHDT and CDR2 YYEEEE. This CDR3 comprises 17 residues. Germline trimming cut 3 bases from V and 4 bases from J; bases unmatched to any gene: 8. CDR3 DNA: TGTGCCAGCAGCTCGATGGGGACAGGGGGCGCGGGAAACACCATATATTTT. Amino acids: CASSSMGTGGAGNTIYF. The full variable domain, rest sourced from reference TRBV5-6 and TRBJ1-3, is DAGVTQSPTHLIKTRGQQVTLRCSPKSGHDTVSWYQQALGQGPQFIFQYYEEEERQRGNFPDRFSGHQFPNYSSELNVNALLLGDSALYLCASSSMGTGGAGNTIYFGEGSWLTVV.

This chain connects TRBV18 to TRBJ1-1; a possible D gene is TRBD1 (6 bases). The germline gives CDR1 KGHSH, CDR2 LQKENI. This CDR3 spans 17 amino acids. The V gene lost 1 base and the J gene lost 0 bases, with 15 bases spanning the gap. The CDR3 sequence: CASSPLAGATMNTEAFF. CDR3 nucleotides: TGTGCCAGCTCACCACTGGCAGGGGCCACCATGAACACTGAAGCTTTCTTT.

Here the CDR3 reads CASSLVGRTNYGYTF. CDR3 bases: TGTGCCAGCAGCTTGGTAGGGCGGACTAACTATGGCTACACCTTC. V gene TRBV5-6 combines with J gene TRBJ1-2, with D hard to call. V lost 0 bases and J 0 bases, leaving 9 bases between the germline ends. Per the germline V gene, CDR1 is SGHDT and CDR2 is YYEEEE. This CDR3 has 15 amino acids.

The chain employs TRBV30 and TRBJ2-1, with D unclear. The CDR3 consists of 11 residues. V was clipped by 1 base and J by 5 bases, with 3 bases between them. The V gene's germline CDR1 is GTSNPN and CDR2 SVGIG (reference sequence). CDR3 loop: CAWSGDNEQFF. In nucleotides, the CDR3 is TGTGCCTGGAGTGGAGACAATGAGCAGTTCTTC.

The chain joins TRBV7-3 to TRBJ2-2; D ambiguous. CDR3 length equals 14 residues. Between the trimmed V and J ends, which lost 1 base and 5 bases, there was a span of 8 bases. CDR1 SGHTA and CDR2 FQGTGA come from the germline V gene. The CDR3 region is CASSLNFNTGELFF. In nucleotides, the CDR3 is TGTGCCAGCAGCTTAAATTTCAATACCGGGGAGCTGTTTTTT. The complete variable domain, with remaining parts taken from reference TRBV7-3 and TRBJ2-2, reads GAGVSQTPSNKVTEKGKYVELRCDPISGHTALYWYRQSLGQGPEFLIYFQGTGAADDSGLPNDRFFAVRPEGSVSTLKIQRTERGDSAVYLCASSLNFNTGELFFGEGSRLTVL.

The chain couples TRBV7-2 to TRBJ1-2, with 10 bases fitting TRBD1. CDR1 is SGHTA and CDR2 is FQGNSA in the germline V gene. The CDR3 runs to 15 residues. After removal of 4 bases from V and 8 bases from J, the junction contained 10 bases not matched to a gene. Here the CDR3 reads CASSWPGQGFKGYTF. DNA of the CDR3: TGTGCCAGCAGCTGGCCGGGACAGGGGTTCAAGGGCTACACCTTC.

This clone was observed a few times. This chain uses TRBV7-2 with TRBJ1-5; unclear D gene. Trimming stripped 4 bases from V and 5 bases from J, with 9 bases between. CDR1 and CDR2 from the germline V gene are SGHTA and FQGNSA. This CDR3 region has 13 residues. The CDR3 DNA reads as TGTGCCAGCAGCTCCGTAAGGGATCAGCCCCAGCATTTT. Its translation is CASSSVRDQPQHF. Using reference TRBV7-2 and TRBJ1-5 for the parts outside the CDR3, the full variable domain is GAGVSQSPSNKVTEKGKDVELRCDPISGHTALYWYRQSLGQGLEFLIYFQGNSAPDKSGLPSDRFSAERTGGSVSTLTIQRTQQEDSAVYLCASSSVRDQPQHFGDGTRLSIL.

The chain employs TRBV7-2 and TRBJ1-5; 9 bases match TRBD1. The V gene end was trimmed by 5 bases and the J gene end by 5 bases; junction bases not matched to a gene: 7. The CDR3 covers 15 residues. Germline CDR1 reads SGHTA; CDR2 reads FQGNSA. The CDR3 spells CASSAGQGEDQPQHF. In DNA form, the CDR3 reads TGTGCCAGCAGCGCGGGACAGGGAGAGGATCAGCCCCAGCATTTT.

This chain links TRBV6-5 with TRBJ1-2, with no clear D. Looked up from germline, CDR1 is MNHEY and CDR2 is SVGAGI. CDR3 length: 11 residues. V was trimmed by 1 base and J by 11 bases, leaving 8 bases between them. The CDR3 nucleotides read TGTGCCAGCAGTTACTTTGCCGGTTACACCTTC. It is translated as CASSYFAGYTF.

This chain uses TRBV27 with TRBJ2-1; D is possibly TRBD2 (6 bases). There are 16 residues in the CDR3. Germline V gene lookup returns CDR1 MNHEY and CDR2 SMNVEV (reference sequence). V lost 2 bases and J 10 bases, leaving 21 bases between the germline ends. Here the CDR3 DNA reads TGTGCCAGCAGTTTAACCTCTGGACTATCTACCAGCGAGCAGTTCTTC. Translated, it gives CASSLTSGLSTSEQFF.

In regard to this clone: At one end, the junction sequence differs from germline, possibly due to a read error. V and J are TRBV7-6 and TRBJ1-2; the match to TRBD1 covers 12 bases. Germline lookup yields CDR1 SGHVS and CDR2 FNYEAQ. The CDR3 runs to 15 residues. The CDR3 spells CTSSSPGQGASGYTF. Written as DNA, the CDR3 is TGTACCAGCAGCTCGCCGGGACAGGGGGCCTCTGGCTACACCTTC.

The V call is TRBV7-2, the J call TRBJ2-7; 10 bases are a match to TRBD1. Germline CDR1 reads SGHTA; CDR2 reads FQGNSA. V gave up 4 bases and J gave up 5 bases; unmatched junction bases: 5. The CDR3 is made up of 14 amino acids. CDR3: CASSWGQGFDEQYF. As DNA, the CDR3 is TGTGCCAGCAGCTGGGGACAGGGGTTTGACGAGCAGTACTTC. Using reference TRBV7-2 and TRBJ2-7 for the parts outside the CDR3, the full variable domain is GAGVSQSPSNKVTEKGKDVELRCDPISGHTALYWYRQSLGQGLEFLIYFQGNSAPDKSGLPSDRFSAERTGGSVSTLTIQRTQQEDSAVYLCASSWGQGFDEQYFGPGTRLTVT.

The rearrangement links TRBV27 to TRBJ1-1; tentatively, D is TRBD1 (5 bases). The length of the CDR3 is 13 residues. The germline CDR1 and CDR2 sequences are MNHEY and SMNVEV (reference sequence). The V and J ends lost 8 bases and 4 bases respectively, with 14 bases between them. The CDR3 reads CASLRYQGTEAFF. The CDR3 region has the DNA TGTGCCAGCCTTCGATATCAGGGCACTGAAGCTTTCTTT.